Listed here are 25 T cell receptor beta chains from one sample, sequenced in a study of type 1 and type 2 diabetes patients. Amplification started from genomic DNA. Amplification of the beta chain CDR3 used 30 forward and 13 reverse multiplex primers. MiXCR, applied by TCRdb to the multiplex PCR reads, yields one record per CDR3 protein. Among under 300,000 distinct CDR3 sequences, roughly 48% were seen once, and the ten largest hold approximately 14%. The sequencing sample was made of peripheral blood mononuclear cells (PBMCs). The receptor source for this set is a man between 18 and 29 years old with type 2 diabetes.

The genes are TRBV7-2 and TRBJ2-7, with D possibly being TRBD1 (6 bases). This CDR3 has 14 amino acids. V dropped 1 base and J dropped 3 bases, with 10 bases sitting between them. The germline V gene has CDR1 SGHTA and CDR2 FQGNSA. Here the CDR3 DNA reads TGTGCCAGCAGCTTAGTGCCCAGGGGCTACGAGCAGTACTTC. This codes for CASSLVPRGYEQYF.

The rearrangement links TRBV19 to TRBJ2-2; 8 bases are a match to TRBD2. Germline trimming cut 7 bases from V and 4 bases from J; bases unmatched to any gene: 5. The CDR3 extends over 14 amino acids. Germline V CDR1 and CDR2: LNHDA, SQIVND (reference sequence). CDR3 protein: CASTLLAATGELFF. The CDR3 region has the DNA TGTGCCAGTACCCTACTAGCGGCCACCGGGGAGCTGTTTTTT.

This clonotype was seen only a few times. CDR3: CASRGALYGYTF. CDR3 coding DNA: TGTGCCAGCAGGGGCGCCCTTTATGGCTACACCTTC. This chain links TRBV12-3 or TRBV12-4 with TRBJ1-2; D is undetermined. This CDR3 region has 12 residues. Trimming pared 6 bases from V and 5 bases from J, leaving 10 bases between.

The V call is TRBV27, the J call TRBJ1-1, with a tentative D call TRBD1 (5 bases). Trimming removed 4 bases from V and 11 bases from J, with 17 bases in between. CDR1 MNHEY and CDR2 SMNVEV come from the germline V gene (reference sequence). The CDR3 spans 13 residues. CDR3 region: CASSSWTPPRAFF. CDR3 in DNA: TGTGCCAGCAGTTCGTGGACACCACCGAGGGCTTTCTTT.

The rearrangement uses TRBV7-4 and TRBJ2-7; D tentatively fits TRBD1 or TRBD2 (5 bases each). The germline V and J ends were trimmed by 5 bases and 1 base, with 9 bases remaining between them. CDR1 and CDR2 (germline): SGHVT, SQSDAQ. The CDR3 consists of 13 residues. This CDR3 reads CASSQGPSYEQYF. CDR3 in DNA: TGTGCCAGCAGCCAGGGACCATCCTACGAGCAGTACTTC.

This clonotype came up a few times. The rearrangement links TRBV30 to TRBJ2-7, with D unresolved. The V end lost 3 bases, the J end lost 3 bases, and 15 bases lay between the germline ends. The CDR3 has 14 residues. The germline gives CDR1 GTSNPN, CDR2 SVGIG (reference sequence). CDR3 nucleotide sequence: TGTGCCTGGAGAGAAGGCCTTAAGAACTACGAGCAGTACTTC. This gives the protein CAWREGLKNYEQYF.

This clonotype was recorded a few times. The chain carries TRBV7-8 and TRBJ1-3; D is possibly TRBD1 (5 bases). Germline lookup yields CDR1 SGHVS and CDR2 FQNEAQ. This CDR3 region has 15 residues. V dropped 1 base and J dropped 0 bases, with 7 bases sitting between them. The CDR3 DNA follows: TGTGCCAGCAGCTTAGGGGACCACTCTGGAAACACCATATATTTT. Translated, it gives CASSLGDHSGNTIYF.

The rearrangement links TRBV7-2 to TRBJ1-1; no firm D call. The germline V gene encodes CDR1 SGHTA and CDR2 FQGNSA. There are 15 residues in the CDR3. With 5 bases removed from V and 5 bases from J, the gap between germline ends came to 18 bases. The CDR3 sequence is CASSQDPLSGTEAFF. CDR3 nucleotides: TGTGCCAGCAGCCAAGATCCACTAAGTGGGACTGAAGCTTTCTTT.

As to this clonotype: The final CDR3 position lacks the conserved phenylalanine or tryptophan, pointing to a likely read error. J is TRBJ1-2 and V is TRBV7-3; D unclear. The germline V gene encodes CDR1 SGHTA and CDR2 FQGTGA. The V gene lost 2 bases and the J gene lost 8 bases, with 9 bases spanning the gap. The CDR3 is 12 amino acids. The CDR3 is CASSLGGEGYTL. The CDR3 nucleotides read TGTGCCAGCAGCTTAGGAGGCGAGGGCTACACCCTC.

The V call is TRBV5-1, the J call TRBJ1-1, with D tentatively TRBD1 (5 bases). In germline, CDR1 is SGHRS, CDR2 YFSETQ. Trimming cost V 1 base and J 1 base, with 8 bases left between them. CDR3 length: 14 residues. The CDR3: CASSLSGPNTEAFF. The CDR3 bases are TGCGCCAGCAGCTTGTCAGGGCCGAACACTGAAGCTTTCTTT.

On this clonotype: This likely comes from a read error, as the CDR3 has no conserved phenylalanine or tryptophan at its end. The chain is built from TRBV19 and TRBJ2-2, with 7 bases fitting TRBD1. The CDR3 runs to 16 residues. The junction had 12 bases not matched to a gene; V was cut back by 7 bases and J by 4 bases. Germline-derived CDR1 and CDR2 are LNHDA and SQIVND (reference sequence). The CDR3: CASIPPGTESTGELFY. In DNA, the CDR3 is TGTGCCAGTATCCCCCCGGGGACAGAAAGCACCGGGGAGCTGTTTTAT.

Details on this clonotype: The germline gene is not matched at one end of the junction; a read error may be the cause. This rearrangement joins TRBV7-2 to TRBJ2-7; D is uncertain. This CDR3 spans 12 amino acids. Per germline, CDR1 SGHTA and CDR2 FQGNSA. The CDR3: CAGSPRVDEQYF. The CDR3 DNA reads TGTGCCGGCAGCCCCCGGGTAGACGAGCAGTACTTC.

This clonotype was counted a few times. The chain joins TRBV5-1 to TRBJ1-5; the D gene is possibly TRBD1 (6 bases). V was cut by 5 bases and J by 0 bases, with 21 bases left in between. The CDR3 is 18 residues long. In germline, CDR1 is SGHRS, CDR2 YFSETQ. The CDR3 bases are TGCGCCAGCAGGGGTTTGACAGGTAGTGGGGATAGCAATCAGCCCCAGCATTTT. Its translation is CASRGLTGSGDSNQPQHF.

The chain has TRBV5-8 and TRBJ1-5; a possible D gene is TRBD1 (5 bases). Trimming left V 2 bases short and J 7 bases short, with 13 bases between. The CDR3 consists of 14 residues. CDR1 and CDR2 (germline): SGHTS, YDEGEE. The CDR3 coding sequence is TGTGCCAGCAGCTTAAAGCAGGGCGGACAGCCCCAGCATTTT. It specifies CASSLKQGGQPQHF.

The chain is built from TRBV12-3 or TRBV12-4 and TRBJ2-3; no firm D call. This CDR3 is 11 amino acids long. Between the trimmed V and J ends, which lost 6 bases and 10 bases, there was a span of 11 bases. The CDR3 DNA reads TGTGCCAGCAGGACGAGTGGTGCGCAGTATTTT. It codes for CASRTSGAQYF.

V gene TRBV7-2 combines with J gene TRBJ2-3, with 9 bases matching TRBD1. With V trimmed by 4 bases and J by 7 bases, 6 bases remained unmatched. CDR3 size: 14 residues. Germline CDR1 is SGHTA and CDR2 is FQGNSA. This chain's CDR3 is CASSSNRGHNTQYF. In nucleotides, the CDR3 is TGTGCCAGCAGCTCAAACAGGGGGCACAATACGCAGTATTTT.

This clonotype was seen a handful of times. The chain is built from TRBV30 and TRBJ2-7, with a possible D match to TRBD2 (6 bases). Looked up from germline, CDR1 is GTSNPN and CDR2 is SVGIG (reference sequence). The CDR3 has 13 amino acids. The V end was cut by 3 bases, the J end by 1 base, with 10 bases between. The CDR3 coding sequence is TGTGCCTGGAGCGCCGGGACTTCCTACGAGCAGTACTTC. This encodes CAWSAGTSYEQYF.

In this sample, this clonotype turned up many times. The rearrangement joins TRBV2 to TRBJ1-2, with D possibly TRBD1 on 6 matching bases. This CDR3 comprises 12 residues. V shed 10 bases and J shed 8 bases, with 17 bases lying between them. Germline loops: CDR1 SNHLY, CDR2 FYNNEI. The CDR3, as DNA: TGTGCCACCAAGATGGGGGGCCTGGGCTACACCTTC. Amino acids: CATKMGGLGYTF.

On this clonotype: The junction differs from germline at one of its ends, possibly a read error. CDR3 DNA: TGTGCCAGCGGGGTAATGGGGACCCTGTACTTC. It encodes CASGVMGTLYF. The chain carries TRBV12-3 or TRBV12-4 and TRBJ2-5; perhaps D is TRBD1 or TRBD2 (5 bases each). The CDR3 totals 11 residues.

The V gene is TRBV5-1, the J gene TRBJ2-7; unclear D gene. Trimming removed 6 bases at V and 4 bases at J, with 17 bases between. The CDR3 runs to 14 residues. The germline gives CDR1 SGHRS, CDR2 YFSETQ. DNA of the CDR3: TGCGCCAGCATGTCAGAGGTTTTCGGGTACGAGCAGTACTTC. Translating gives CASMSEVFGYEQYF.

This clonotype was picked up a small number of times. The chain links TRBV5-1 to TRBJ1-1, with D maybe TRBD1 (5 bases). The CDR3 has 14 residues. V lost 0 bases and J lost 8, with 14 bases in between. Germline loops: CDR1 SGHRS, CDR2 YFSETQ. The CDR3 nucleotides are TGCGCCAGCAGCTTGGACCGCGGGGGGTGGGAAGCTTTCTTT. Protein sequence: CASSLDRGGWEAFF.

This clonotype appeared once. The rearrangement links TRBV12-3 or TRBV12-4 to TRBJ2-7, with 9 bases fitting TRBD1. The CDR3 is 16 amino acids. V lost 5 bases to trimming and J lost 1 base; unmatched junction nucleotides: 9. Written as DNA, the CDR3 is TGTGCCAGCAGTCGAAGTCGGGACAGGGATTCCTACGAGCAGTACTTC. Amino acid sequence: CASSRSRDRDSYEQYF.

The rearrangement joins TRBV28 to TRBJ2-5, with TRBD2 matching 7 bases. The DNA end lines up better with TRBJ2-1; the J call may be wrong. The CDR3 covers 16 residues. The V gene's germline CDR1 is MDHEN and CDR2 SYDVKM. The CDR3 region is CASRGSQGRAPNEQFF. CDR3 sequence (DNA): TGTGCCAGCAGGGGCTCTCAAGGGAGGGCGCCCAATGAGCAGTTCTTC.

The J gene is TRBJ2-1, the V gene TRBV2; TRBD1 or TRBD2 may be the D gene (5 bases each). Germline V gene data show CDR1 as SNHLY and CDR2 as FYNNEI. The CDR3 is 14 residues long. Between the trimmed V and J ends, which lost 4 bases and 5 bases, there was a span of 12 bases. The CDR3 DNA follows: TGTGCCAGCAGTGCGTGGGACGGAAACAATGAGCAGTTCTTC. Translated, it gives CASSAWDGNNEQFF.

The chain recombines TRBV7-3 with TRBJ2-3; no reliable D call. Germline V gene sequence: CDR1 SGHTA, CDR2 FQGTGA. The CDR3 is 14 residues long. Between the trimmed V and J ends, which lost 2 bases and 2 bases, there was a span of 8 bases. The CDR3 spells CASSLWATTDTQYF. The CDR3 DNA is TGTGCCAGCAGCTTATGGGCTACCACAGATACGCAGTATTTT. Combining the CDR3 with reference TRBV7-3 and TRBJ2-3 gives the whole variable domain GAGVSQTPSNKVTEKGKYVELRCDPISGHTALYWYRQSLGQGPEFLIYFQGTGAADDSGLPNDRFFAVRPEGSVSTLKIQRTERGDSAVYLCASSLWATTDTQYFGPGTRLTVL.